This T cell receptor (beta chain) derives from a study of T-cell reconstitution after alpha-beta-depleted transplantation in children. Study-level findings and limits: Several patients had high TCRbeta diversity at day 60; it came from surviving recipient T cells and thymic progenitors. Newly produced T cells mostly accounted for T-cell counts and diversity one year post-transplant. Several hundred rapidly expanded clones from non-depleted graft cells reportedly supplied alpha-beta T cells about two months post-transplant.

A word on this clonotype: The antigen remains unidentified.

This CDR3 has 15 amino acids. The germline gives CDR1 SEHNR, CDR2 FQNEAQ (reference sequence). J lost 7 bases, V lost 4 bases, and 9 bases had no gene match. Unique molecular identifiers were used to barcode this TCRbeta library. TCRdb analysed the PCR reads with MiXCR anew, one entry per CDR3 protein. The sample consists of about 240,000 distinct CDR3 sequences, about 26% of them appearing once. The V call is TRBV7-9, the J call TRBJ2-1; TRBD2 agrees at 8 bases. This specimen was PBMCs, taken before TCRalphabeta/CD19-depleted stem cell transplant. The TCR comes from a girl aged 2 to 9 with Fanconi anemia, due to receive a stem cell transplant. CDR3 nucleotides: TGTGCCAGCAGCTCTACGGGGGGGCCATGGAATGAGCAGTTCTTC. It specifies CASSSTGGPWNEQFF.